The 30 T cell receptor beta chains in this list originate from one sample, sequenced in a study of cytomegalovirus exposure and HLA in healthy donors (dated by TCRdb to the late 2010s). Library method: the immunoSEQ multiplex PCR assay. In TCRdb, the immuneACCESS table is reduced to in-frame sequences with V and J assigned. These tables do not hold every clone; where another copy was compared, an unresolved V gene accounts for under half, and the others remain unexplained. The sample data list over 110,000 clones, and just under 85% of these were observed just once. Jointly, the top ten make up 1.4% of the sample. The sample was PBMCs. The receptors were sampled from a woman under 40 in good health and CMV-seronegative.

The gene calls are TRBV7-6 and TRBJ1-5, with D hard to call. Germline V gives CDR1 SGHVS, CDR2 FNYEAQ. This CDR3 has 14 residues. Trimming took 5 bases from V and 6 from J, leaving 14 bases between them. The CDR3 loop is CASSQGGRGQPQHF. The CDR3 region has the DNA TGTGCCAGCAGCCAAGGAGGGCGCGGTCAGCCCCAGCATTTT.

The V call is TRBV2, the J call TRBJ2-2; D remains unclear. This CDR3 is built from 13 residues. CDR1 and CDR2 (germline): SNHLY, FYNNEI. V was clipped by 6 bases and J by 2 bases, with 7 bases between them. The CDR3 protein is CASRAENTGELFF. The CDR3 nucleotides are TGTGCCAGCAGGGCAGAAAACACCGGGGAGCTGTTTTTT.

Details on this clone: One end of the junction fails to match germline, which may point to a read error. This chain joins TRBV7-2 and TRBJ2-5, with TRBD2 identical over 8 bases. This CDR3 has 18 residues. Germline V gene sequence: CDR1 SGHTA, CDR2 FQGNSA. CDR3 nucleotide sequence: TGTGCCAGCAGCCCCCCCGGGAGGGCCCACGCGGGGCTAGAGTCCCAGTACTTC. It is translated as CASSPPGRAHAGLESQYF.

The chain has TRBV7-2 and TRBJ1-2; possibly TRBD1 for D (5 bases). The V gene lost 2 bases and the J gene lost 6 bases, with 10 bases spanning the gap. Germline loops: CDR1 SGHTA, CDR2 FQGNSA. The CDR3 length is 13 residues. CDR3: CASSLSGIDGYTF. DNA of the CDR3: TGTGCCAGCAGCTTATCAGGGATTGATGGCTACACCTTC.

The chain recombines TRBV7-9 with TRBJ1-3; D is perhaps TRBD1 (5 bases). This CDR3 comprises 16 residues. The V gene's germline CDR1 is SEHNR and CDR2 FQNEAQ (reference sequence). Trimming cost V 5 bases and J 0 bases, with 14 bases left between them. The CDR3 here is CASSPPGVSSGNTIYF. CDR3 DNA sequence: TGTGCCAGCAGCCCCCCGGGGGTCAGCTCTGGAAACACCATATATTTT.

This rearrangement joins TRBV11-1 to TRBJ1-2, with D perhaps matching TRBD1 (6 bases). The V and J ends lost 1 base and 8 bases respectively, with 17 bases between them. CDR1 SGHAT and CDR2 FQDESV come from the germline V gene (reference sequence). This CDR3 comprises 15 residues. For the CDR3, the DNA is TGTGCCAGCAGCTTAGGTGGTCTGGGGGCGAGCGGCTACACCTTC. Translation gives CASSLGGLGASGYTF.

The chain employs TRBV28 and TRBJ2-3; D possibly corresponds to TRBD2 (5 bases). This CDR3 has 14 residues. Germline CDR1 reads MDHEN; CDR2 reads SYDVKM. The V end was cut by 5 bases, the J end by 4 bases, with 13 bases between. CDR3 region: CASSPRGASDTQYF. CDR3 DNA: TGTGCCAGCAGTCCTCGGGGAGCGTCAGATACGCAGTATTTT. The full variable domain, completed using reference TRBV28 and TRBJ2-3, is DVKVTQSSRYLVKRTGEKVFLECVQDMDHENMFWYRQDPGLGLRLIYFSYDVKMKEKGDIPEGYSVSREKKERFSLILESASTNQTSMYLCASSPRGASDTQYFGPGTRLTVL.

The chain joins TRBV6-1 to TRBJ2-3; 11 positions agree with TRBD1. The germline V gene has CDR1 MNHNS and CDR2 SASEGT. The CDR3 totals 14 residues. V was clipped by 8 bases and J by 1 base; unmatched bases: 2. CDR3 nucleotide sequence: TGTGCCAGCGGGGACAGGGGGGGCACAGATACGCAGTATTTT. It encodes CASGDRGGTDTQYF.

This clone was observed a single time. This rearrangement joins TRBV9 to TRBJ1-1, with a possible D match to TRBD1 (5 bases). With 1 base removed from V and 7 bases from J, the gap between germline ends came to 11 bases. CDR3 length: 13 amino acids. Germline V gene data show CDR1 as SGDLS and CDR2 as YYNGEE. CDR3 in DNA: TGTGCCAGCAGCGTATCAGTCGGGGGTGAAGCTTTCTTT. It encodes CASSVSVGGEAFF. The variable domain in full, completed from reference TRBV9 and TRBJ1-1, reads DSGVTQTPKHLITATGQRVTLRCSPRSGDLSVYWYQQSLDQGLQFLIQYYNGEERAKGNILERFSAQQFPDLHSELNLSSLELGDSALYFCASSVSVGGEAFFGQGTRLTVV.

Here the CDR3 DNA reads TGTGCCAGCAGCAGACTCCTCCCCTTGTTCTTC. Its protein product is CASSRLLPLFF. The chain combines TRBV2 with TRBJ2-1, with no clear D. Trimming shortened V by 6 bases and J by 15 bases, and 15 bases separated the two germline ends. This CDR3 is 11 amino acids long. Germline loops: CDR1 SNHLY, CDR2 FYNNEI.

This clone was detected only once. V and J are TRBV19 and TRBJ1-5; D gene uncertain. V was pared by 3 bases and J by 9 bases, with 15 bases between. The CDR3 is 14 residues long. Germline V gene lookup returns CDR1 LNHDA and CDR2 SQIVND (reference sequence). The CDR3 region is CASSISAAIRPQHF. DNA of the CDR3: TGTGCCAGTAGTATTTCGGCGGCTATTAGGCCCCAGCATTTT.

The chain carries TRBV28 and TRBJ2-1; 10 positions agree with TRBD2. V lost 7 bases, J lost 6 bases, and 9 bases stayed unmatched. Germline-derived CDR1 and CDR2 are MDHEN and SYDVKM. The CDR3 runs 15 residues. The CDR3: CASTRSGGAANEQFF. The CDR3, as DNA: TGTGCCAGCACCCGGAGCGGGGGGGCCGCCAATGAGCAGTTCTTC.

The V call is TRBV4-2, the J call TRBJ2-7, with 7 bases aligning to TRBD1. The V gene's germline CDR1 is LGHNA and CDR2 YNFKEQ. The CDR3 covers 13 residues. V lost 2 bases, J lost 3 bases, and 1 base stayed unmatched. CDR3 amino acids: CASSQYRGYEQYF. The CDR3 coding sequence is TGTGCCAGCAGCCAATACAGGGGCTACGAGCAGTACTTC.

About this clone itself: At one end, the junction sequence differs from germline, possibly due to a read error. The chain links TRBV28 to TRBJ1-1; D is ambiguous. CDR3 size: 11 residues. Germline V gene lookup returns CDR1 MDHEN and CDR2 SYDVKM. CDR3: CASSLAREWGF. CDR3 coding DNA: TGTGCCAGCAGTTTAGCCCGGGAGTGGGGCTTT.

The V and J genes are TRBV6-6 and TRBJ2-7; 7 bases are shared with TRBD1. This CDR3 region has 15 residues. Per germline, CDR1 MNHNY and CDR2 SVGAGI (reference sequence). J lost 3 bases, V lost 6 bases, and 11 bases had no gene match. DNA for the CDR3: TGTGCCAGCAGAAGGACGGGACAGTCTAGCTACGAGCAGTACTTC. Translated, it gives CASRRTGQSSYEQYF.

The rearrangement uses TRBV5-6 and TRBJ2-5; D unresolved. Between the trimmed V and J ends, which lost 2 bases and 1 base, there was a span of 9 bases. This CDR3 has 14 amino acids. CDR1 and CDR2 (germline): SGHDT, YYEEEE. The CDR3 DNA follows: TGTGCCAGCAGCTTTAAAGCGCTCCAAGAGACCCAGTACTTC. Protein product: CASSFKALQETQYF.

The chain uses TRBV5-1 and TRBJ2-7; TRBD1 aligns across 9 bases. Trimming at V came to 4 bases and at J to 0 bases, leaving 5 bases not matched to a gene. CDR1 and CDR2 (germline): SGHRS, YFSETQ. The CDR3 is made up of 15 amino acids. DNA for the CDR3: TGCGCCAGCAGCCTCGGGGACAGGGCCTCCTACGAGCAGTACTTC. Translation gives CASSLGDRASYEQYF. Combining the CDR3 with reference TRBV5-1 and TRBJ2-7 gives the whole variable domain KAGVTQTPRYLIKTRGQQVTLSCSPISGHRSVSWYQQTPGQGLQFLFEYFSETQRNKGNFPGRFSGRQFSNSRSEMNVSTLELGDSALYLCASSLGDRASYEQYFGPGTRLTVT.

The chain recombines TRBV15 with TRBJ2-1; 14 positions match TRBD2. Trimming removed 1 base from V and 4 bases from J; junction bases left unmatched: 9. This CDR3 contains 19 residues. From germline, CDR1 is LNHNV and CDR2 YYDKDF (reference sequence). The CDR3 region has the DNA TGTGCCACCAGCAGAGGTCTCGGGACTAGCGGGGGTTATTACAATGAGCAGTTCTTC. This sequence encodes CATSRGLGTSGGYYNEQFF.

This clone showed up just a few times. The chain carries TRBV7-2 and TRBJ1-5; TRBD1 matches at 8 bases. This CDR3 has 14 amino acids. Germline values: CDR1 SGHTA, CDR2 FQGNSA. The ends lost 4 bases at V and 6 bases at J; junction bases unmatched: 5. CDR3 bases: TGTGCCAGCAGCTCCCAGGGGGCTGGTCAGCCCCAGCATTTT. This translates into CASSSQGAGQPQHF.

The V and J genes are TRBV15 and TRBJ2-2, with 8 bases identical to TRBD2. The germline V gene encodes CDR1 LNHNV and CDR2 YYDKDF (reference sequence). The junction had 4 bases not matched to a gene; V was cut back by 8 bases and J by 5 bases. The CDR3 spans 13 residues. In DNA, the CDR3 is TGTGCCACCGGGAGACTAGCGACCGGGGAGCTGTTTTTT. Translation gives CATGRLATGELFF.

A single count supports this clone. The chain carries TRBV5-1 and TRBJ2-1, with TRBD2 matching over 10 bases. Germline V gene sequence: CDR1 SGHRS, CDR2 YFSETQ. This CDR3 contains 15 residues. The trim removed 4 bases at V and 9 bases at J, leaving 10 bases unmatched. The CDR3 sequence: CASSRGLAGVAEQFF. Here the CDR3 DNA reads TGCGCCAGCAGCCGGGGGCTAGCGGGGGTAGCTGAGCAGTTCTTC.

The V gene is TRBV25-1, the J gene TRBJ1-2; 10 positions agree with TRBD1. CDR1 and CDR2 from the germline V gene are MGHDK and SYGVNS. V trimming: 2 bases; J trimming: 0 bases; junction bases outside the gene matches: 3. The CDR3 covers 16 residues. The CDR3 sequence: CASSEPGTGANYGYTF. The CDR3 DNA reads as TGTGCCAGCAGTGAACCAGGGACAGGGGCTAACTATGGCTACACCTTC.

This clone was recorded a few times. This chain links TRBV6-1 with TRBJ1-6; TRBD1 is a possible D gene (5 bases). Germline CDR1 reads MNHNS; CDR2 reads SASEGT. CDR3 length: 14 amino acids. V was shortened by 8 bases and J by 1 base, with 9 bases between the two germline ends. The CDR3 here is CASQPGSYNSPLHF. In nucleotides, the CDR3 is TGTGCCAGCCAGCCAGGGTCCTATAATTCACCCCTCCACTTT.

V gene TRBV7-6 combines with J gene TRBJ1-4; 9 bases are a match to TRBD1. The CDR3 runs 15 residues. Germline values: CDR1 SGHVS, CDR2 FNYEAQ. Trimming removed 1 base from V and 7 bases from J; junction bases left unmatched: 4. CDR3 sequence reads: CASSLEDRGSEKLFF. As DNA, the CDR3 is TGTGCCAGCAGCTTAGAGGACAGGGGAAGTGAAAAACTGTTTTTT.

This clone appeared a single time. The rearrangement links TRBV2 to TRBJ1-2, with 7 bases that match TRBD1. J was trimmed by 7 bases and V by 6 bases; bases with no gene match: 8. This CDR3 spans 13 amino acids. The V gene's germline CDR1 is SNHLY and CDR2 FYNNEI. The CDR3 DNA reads TGTGCCAGCAGACCCACAGGGGTAGGTGGCTACACCTTC. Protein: CASRPTGVGGYTF.

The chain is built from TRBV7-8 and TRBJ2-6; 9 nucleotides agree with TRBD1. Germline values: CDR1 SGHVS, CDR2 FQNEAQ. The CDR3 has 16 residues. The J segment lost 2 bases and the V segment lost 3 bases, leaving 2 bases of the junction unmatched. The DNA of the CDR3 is TGTGCCAGCAGCTTCAGACAGGGGGCTGGGGCCAACGTCCTGACTTTC. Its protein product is CASSFRQGAGANVLTF. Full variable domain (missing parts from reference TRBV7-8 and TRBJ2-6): GAGVSQSPRYKVAKRGQDVALRCDPISGHVSLFWYQQALGQGPEFLTYFQNEAQLDKSGLPSDRFFAERPEGSVSTLKIQRTQQEDSAVYLCASSFRQGAGANVLTFGAGSRLTVL.

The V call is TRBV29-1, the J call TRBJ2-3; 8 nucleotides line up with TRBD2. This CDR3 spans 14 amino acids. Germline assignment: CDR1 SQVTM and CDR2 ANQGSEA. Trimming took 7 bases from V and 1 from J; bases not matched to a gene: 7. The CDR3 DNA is TGCAGCGGCGAAGGACTAGCCGGCACAGATACGCAGTATTTT. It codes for CSGEGLAGTDTQYF.

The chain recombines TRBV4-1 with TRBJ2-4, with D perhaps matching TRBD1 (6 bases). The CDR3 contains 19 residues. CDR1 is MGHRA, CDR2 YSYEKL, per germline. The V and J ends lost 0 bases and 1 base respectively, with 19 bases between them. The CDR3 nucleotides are TGCGCCAGCAGCCAAGATCTGGGGGCAGGGATAATGGCCAAAAACATTCAGTACTTC. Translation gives CASSQDLGAGIMAKNIQYF.

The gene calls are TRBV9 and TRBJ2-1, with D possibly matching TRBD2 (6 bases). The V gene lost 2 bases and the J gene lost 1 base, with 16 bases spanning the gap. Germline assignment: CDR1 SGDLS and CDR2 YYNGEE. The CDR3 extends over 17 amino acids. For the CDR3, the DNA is TGTGCCAGCAGCGTGGGGGGTGGGGCTGGGTCCTACAATGAGCAGTTCTTC. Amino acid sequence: CASSVGGGAGSYNEQFF.

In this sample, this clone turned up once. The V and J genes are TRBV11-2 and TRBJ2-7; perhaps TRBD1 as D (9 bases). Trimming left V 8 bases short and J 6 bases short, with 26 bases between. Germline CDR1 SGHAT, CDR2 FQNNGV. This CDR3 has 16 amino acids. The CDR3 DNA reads TGTGCCAGCGAACAGGGGGCGGTGCGGGGGGTTCTCGAGCAGTACTTC. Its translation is CASEQGAVRGVLEQYF. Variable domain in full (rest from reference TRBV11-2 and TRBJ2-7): EAGVAQSPRYKIIEKRQSVAFWCNPISGHATLYWYQQILGQGPKLLIQFQNNGVVDDSQLPKDRFSAERLKGVDSTLKIQPAKLEDSAVYLCASEQGAVRGVLEQYFGPGTRLTVT.